This TCR beta chain is drawn from a study of blood T cell repertoires in COVID-19. Study summary: COVID-19 samples, acute and convalescent, were from the United States, Italy and Spain. T cells, B-cell-depleted T cells, or PBMCs provided the cDNA or gDNA that served as material.

Sequenced by immunoSEQ multiplex PCR; TCRdb stores in-frame clones only, minus some. The data show 200,000 to 250,000 clones, approximately 80% seen once. V was clipped by 2 bases and J by 6 bases; unmatched bases: 11. The CDR3 runs to 15 residues. Germline V CDR1 and CDR2: GTSNPN, SVGIG (reference sequence). The receptor was isolated from a woman aged 60-75 years with active or convalescent COVID-19. The sample comprised peripheral blood. V is TRBV30 and J is TRBJ2-7, with TRBD1 matching over 9 bases. The CDR3 DNA reads TGTGCCTGGAGTTTATTCCCGGGACAGGGAGGCGAGCAGTACTTC. The encoded protein is CAWSLFPGQGGEQYF.